The 18 T cell receptor beta chains listed next were all sequenced from one sample in a study of shared clonotypes between healthy human individuals. Naive CD8 cells, CD45RO-negative and positively selected for CCR7, excluded terminally differentiated effector memory CD45RA+ cells. Repertoires were generated with immunoSEQ multiplex PCR, while TCRdb's copy carries only in-frame clones and drops some. The sample lists about 2 million clones, less than 95% seen once, with 0.9% to 1.3% in the top ten. Specimen: naive CD8+ T cells sorted from blood. These receptors came from a man aged 18 to 29 in good health.

The V gene is TRBV19, the J gene TRBJ1-5; no firm D call. The CDR3 contains 13 residues. Looked up from germline, CDR1 is LNHDA and CDR2 is SQIVND (reference sequence). Between the trimmed V and J ends, which lost 1 base and 9 bases, there was a span of 10 bases. The CDR3 loop is CASSIGPAGPQHF. The CDR3 nucleotides read TGTGCCAGTAGTATAGGGCCTGCCGGGCCCCAGCATTTT.

The chain recombines TRBV5-1 with TRBJ2-3, with D perhaps TRBD1 or TRBD2 (7 bases each). Germline V lookup: CDR1 SGHRS, CDR2 YFSETQ. The CDR3 sequence is 16 residues long. With 3 bases removed from V and 0 bases from J, the gap between germline ends came to 14 bases. This chain's CDR3 is CASSSRGGPSTDTQYF. CDR3 coding DNA: TGCGCCAGCAGCTCCAGGGGGGGACCCAGCACAGATACGCAGTATTTT.

A remark on this clone: Other DNA sequences in this sample translate to the same CDR3. The V gene is TRBV7-9, the J gene TRBJ2-1; D is ambiguous. Germline V gene sequence: CDR1 SEHNR, CDR2 FQNEAQ (reference sequence). The CDR3 is 15 residues long. Trimming stripped 3 bases from V and 0 bases from J, with 9 bases between. CDR3 nucleotides: TGTGCCAGCAGCTTTGGCGGCTACTCCTACAATGAGCAGTTCTTC. Encoded protein: CASSFGGYSYNEQFF.

The chain combines TRBV19 with TRBJ2-1; 10 nucleotides line up with TRBD2. With 1 base clipped from V and 6 bases from J, the junction kept 9 bases outside the gene matches. CDR1 is LNHDA and CDR2 is SQIVND in the germline V gene (reference sequence). The CDR3 covers 17 residues. The CDR3 loop reads CASSIGPPGLALNEQFF. The CDR3 DNA is TGTGCCAGTAGTATAGGTCCTCCGGGACTAGCGCTCAATGAGCAGTTCTTC.

In regard to this clone: One end of the junction is discordant with germline, which a read error may explain. The rearrangement links TRBV15 to TRBJ2-7; tentative D call: TRBD2 (6 bases). The CDR3 contains 13 residues. Per germline, CDR1 LNHNV and CDR2 YYDKDF (reference sequence). The CDR3 sequence is CASSPGTGYEQYF. CDR3 DNA sequence: TGTGCCAGCAGCCCCGGGACTGGCTACGAGCAGTACTTC.

This chain joins TRBV6-6 and TRBJ2-7, with 7 positions matching TRBD1. CDR3 size: 14 residues. Germline lookup yields CDR1 MNHNY and CDR2 SVGAGI (reference sequence). Trimming cost V 7 bases and J 0 bases; bases outside gene matches: 6. The CDR3 DNA reads as TGTGCCAGCATGTTCAGGGGGAGCTCCTACGAGCAGTACTTC. Translated, it gives CASMFRGSSYEQYF.

V gene TRBV5-1 combines with J gene TRBJ2-7; D is undetermined. Trimming removed 1 base at V and 3 bases at J, with 8 bases between. Germline CDR1 is SGHRS and CDR2 is YFSETQ. This CDR3 spans 13 amino acids. CDR3 in DNA: TGCGCCAGCAGCTTGAACACGGACTACGAGCAGTACTTC. Amino acid sequence: CASSLNTDYEQYF. The complete variable domain, with remaining parts taken from reference TRBV5-1 and TRBJ2-7, reads KAGVTQTPRYLIKTRGQQVTLSCSPISGHRSVSWYQQTPGQGLQFLFEYFSETQRNKGNFPGRFSGRQFSNSRSEMNVSTLELGDSALYLCASSLNTDYEQYFGPGTRLTVT.

The chain links TRBV4-3 to TRBJ2-7, with TRBD2 matching over 11 bases. The CDR3 consists of 20 residues. Germline V CDR1 and CDR2: LGHNA, YSLEER. V was clipped by 1 base and J by 3 bases; unmatched bases: 17. The DNA for the CDR3 is TGCGCCAGCAGCCAAGTCCTAGCGGGAGGCTTTCAAATCCAGGGCTACGAGCAGTACTTC. It codes for CASSQVLAGGFQIQGYEQYF.

The CDR3 here is CASSLFFGLSNEQFF. CDR3 bases: TGTGCCAGCAGCTTATTTTTCGGCCTCTCCAATGAGCAGTTCTTC. The V gene is TRBV7-2, the J gene TRBJ2-1; D remains ambiguous. The CDR3 covers 15 residues. Per the germline V gene, CDR1 is SGHTA and CDR2 is FQGNSA. Trimming pared 2 bases from V and 6 bases from J, leaving 14 bases between.

A remark on this clone: The same CDR3 arises from other DNA sequences in this sample as well. This chain links TRBV4-1 with TRBJ2-5; TRBD2 might be the D (6 bases). V lost 1 base to trimming and J lost 5 bases, with 11 bases between them. The CDR3 extends over 14 amino acids. CDR1 and CDR2 (germline): MGHRA, YSYEKL. CDR3 loop: CASSQVDREETQYF. The CDR3 DNA is TGCGCCAGCAGCCAAGTTGACCGGGAGGAGACCCAGTACTTC.

The chain recombines TRBV15 with TRBJ1-1; possibly TRBD1 for D (6 bases). The V gene lost 0 bases and the J gene lost 6 bases, with 11 bases spanning the gap. CDR1 is LNHNV, CDR2 YYDKDF, per germline (reference sequence). This CDR3 contains 14 residues. CDR3 coding DNA: TGTGCCACCAGCAGAGATGCCCAGGGGTCTGAAGCTTTCTTT. Amino acid sequence: CATSRDAQGSEAFF.

The chain joins TRBV10-3 to TRBJ2-5, with no clear D. Trimming removed 1 base from V and 0 bases from J, with 6 bases in between. Germline V gene lookup returns CDR1 ENHRY and CDR2 SYGVKD. The CDR3 totals 14 residues. In nucleotides, the CDR3 is TGTGCCATCAGTGAGTGGCAGGACCAAGAGACCCAGTACTTC. Translation: CAISEWQDQETQYF.

This chain uses TRBV27 with TRBJ2-1, with D hard to call. CDR1 is MNHEY, CDR2 SMNVEV, per germline (reference sequence). The V gene lost 2 bases and the J gene lost 6 bases, with 11 bases spanning the gap. This CDR3 has 14 amino acids. CDR3 DNA: TGTGCCAGCAGTTTAAGTGAGAAGGGCAATGAGCAGTTCTTC. Encoded protein: CASSLSEKGNEQFF.

About this clone itself: The same CDR3 arises from other DNA sequences in this sample as well. The CDR3: CASSSTSYEQYF. The CDR3 region has the DNA TGCGCCAGCAGCTCGACATCTTACGAGCAGTACTTC. The rearrangement joins TRBV5-1 to TRBJ2-7; no definite D call. V lost 3 bases and J lost 4, with 8 bases in between. This CDR3 has 12 amino acids. Germline-derived CDR1 and CDR2 are SGHRS and YFSETQ.

This clone was detected only once. This could be a read error, since a much larger clone is one nucleotide away. Other nucleotide sequences from this sample produce the same CDR3. The J gene is TRBJ2-7, the V gene TRBV28; D could derive from TRBD1 or TRBD2 (5 bases each). CDR3 length equals 13 residues. CDR1 is MDHEN and CDR2 is SYDVKM in the germline V gene. V was shortened by 2 bases and J by 2 bases, with 7 bases between the two germline ends. CDR3 DNA sequence: TGTGCCAGCAGTTTACAGGGAGCCTACGAGCAGTACTTC. It is translated as CASSLQGAYEQYF.

This chain joins TRBV25-1 and TRBJ2-1; weak D call: TRBD1 (6 bases). The germline V gene encodes CDR1 MGHDK and CDR2 SYGVNS. The CDR3 has 11 amino acids. The germline V and J ends were trimmed by 3 bases and 15 bases, with 12 bases remaining between them. The CDR3 bases are TGTGCCAGCAGTGACGGACAGCATTTGTTCTTC. It encodes CASSDGQHLFF.

The chain has TRBV10-3 and TRBJ1-6; no reliable D call. In germline, CDR1 is ENHRY, CDR2 SYGVKD. The V end was cut by 3 bases, the J end by 8 bases, with 5 bases between. The CDR3 contains 12 residues. The CDR3 sequence: CAISDGDSPLHF. The CDR3 bases are TGTGCCATCAGTGATGGGGATTCACCCCTCCACTTT.

The chain links TRBV21-1 to TRBJ1-1; no check of the table's D call, TRBD1, against the DNA was made. TRBV21-1 is flagged as a pseudogene. The CDR3 runs to 17 residues. In DNA form, the CDR3 reads TGTGCCAGCAGCCACGACAGGGCGCCACCGATGAACACTGAAGCTTTCTTT. It translates to CASSHDRAPPMNTEAFF.